The present TCR beta chain was sequenced within a study of identical twins. Germline assignment: CDR1 SGHTA and CDR2 FQGNSA. Deletions cut 1 base from V and 0 bases from J, with 22 bases between. The length of the CDR3 is 19 residues. Whole-study results and caveats: There was more out-of-frame TCR alpha sharing in monozygotic twins than models estimated.

This clonotype showed up just a few times. Its target is not known. Unique molecular identifiers were in the cDNA, with template-switch universal primer binding. TCRdb used MiXCR to reprocess the 5' RACE reads, holding one entry per CDR3 protein. The sample lists more than 1.5 million distinct CDR3 sequences, roughly 35% occurring once. This sequence originates from a newborn girl in good health. Sequencing input: cord blood. The chain joins TRBV7-2 to TRBJ2-7, with a possible D match to TRBD2 (6 bases). CDR3 sequence reads: CASSLDGWRGPATSYEQYF. DNA of the CDR3: TGTGCCAGCAGCTTAGATGGGTGGAGGGGACCCGCCACCTCCTACGAGCAGTACTTC.